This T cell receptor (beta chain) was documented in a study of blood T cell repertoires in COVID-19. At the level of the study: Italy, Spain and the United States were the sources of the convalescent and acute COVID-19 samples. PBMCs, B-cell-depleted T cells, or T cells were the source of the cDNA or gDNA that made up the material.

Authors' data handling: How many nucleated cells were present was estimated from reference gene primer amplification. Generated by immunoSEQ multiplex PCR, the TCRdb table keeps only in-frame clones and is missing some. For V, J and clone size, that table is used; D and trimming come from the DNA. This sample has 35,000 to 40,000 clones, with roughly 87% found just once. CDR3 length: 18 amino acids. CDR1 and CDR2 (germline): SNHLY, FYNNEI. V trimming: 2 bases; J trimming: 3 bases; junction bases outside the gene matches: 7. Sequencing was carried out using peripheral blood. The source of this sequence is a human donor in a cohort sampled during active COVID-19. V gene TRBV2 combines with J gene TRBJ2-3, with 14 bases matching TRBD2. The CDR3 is CASSERTSGRRGTDTQYF. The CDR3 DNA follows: TGTGCCAGCAGTGAACGGACTAGCGGGAGGCGCGGGACAGATACGCAGTATTTT.